This is a list of T cell receptor beta chains from one sample in a study of graft-versus-host responses after intestinal transplantation. Method: immunoSEQ multiplex PCR; TCRdb's copy keeps in-frame clones and lacks some. Found here are roughly 56,000 clones, around 91% of them singletons; the top ten hold 2.5% to 3%. The input for sequencing was PBMCs, taken around 120 days after intestinal transplantation. The receptors were gathered from a human patient who received an intestinal transplant, so some T cells may come from the graft donor. CDR3s include the opening cysteine and the closing phenylalanine or tryptophan. A D gene is named only where the DNA matches it firmly. For some rows the clone size is stated as once, few or many, or as a class when expanded; others skip it.

>once|-|TRBV6-6|TRBJ2-7
CASSYKDYEQYF
TGTGCCAGCAGTTACAAAGACTACGAGCAGTACTTC
>-|TRBD1|TRBV7-3|TRBJ1-1
CASSQQGAVTEAFF
TGTGCCAGCAGCCAACAGGGGGCGGTGACTGAAGCTTTCTTT
>-|-|TRBV5-6|TRBJ2-7
CASSLRDRYEQYF
TGTGCCAGCAGCCTCCGGGATAGATACGAGCAGTACTTC
>once|-|TRBV29-1|TRBJ1-2
CSVGGQFRGYTF
TGCAGCGTTGGAGGGCAGTTTCGTGGCTACACCTTC
>-|TRBD2|TRBV15|TRBJ2-7
CATSGPGTSGPYEQYF
TGTGCCACCAGCGGACCCGGGACTAGCGGGCCCTACGAGCAGTACTTC
>-|-|TRBV5-1|TRBJ1-2
CASSTEAVVYGYTF
TGCGCCAGCAGCACGGAGGCAGTAGTCTATGGCTACACCTTC
>-|-|TRBV19|TRBJ2-2
CASSNTGELFF
TGTGCCAGTAGTAACACCGGGGAGCTGTTTTTT
>-|-|TRBV10-1|TRBJ2-7
CASPPRRTSYEQYF
TGCGCCAGCCCCCCGCGGAGGACTTCCTACGAGCAGTACTTC
>-|-|TRBV15|TRBJ2-7
CATSRDAPDEQYF
TGTGCCACCAGCAGAGATGCTCCCGACGAGCAGTACTTC
>-|-|TRBV27|TRBJ2-2
CASSLEGGPTGELFF
TGTGCCAGCAGTTTAGAGGGGGGCCCCACCGGGGAGCTGTTTTTT
>-|TRBD1|TRBV7-9|TRBJ1-2
CASRAGQTPDYGYTF
TGTGCCAGCAGGGCGGGACAGACCCCTGACTATGGCTACACCTTC
>-|TRBD2|TRBV27|TRBJ2-7
CASSFYSGGAYEQYF
TGTGCCAGCAGTTTCTATAGCGGGGGGGCCTACGAGCAGTACTTC
>-|-|TRBV6-6|TRBJ2-1
CASSYYQGGNEQFF
TGTGCCAGCAGTTACTACCAGGGCGGCAATGAGCAGTTCTTC
>-|TRBD1|TRBV5-1|TRBJ2-3
CASSLLAAGGLDTQYF
TGCGCCAGCAGCTTGCTCGCGGCAGGGGGCCTGGATACGCAGTATTTT
>-|TRBD2|TRBV7-7|TRBJ2-2
CASSGGTSGFLNTGELFF
TGTGCTAGCAGCGGTGGGACTAGCGGGTTTTTGAACACCGGGGAGCTGTTTTTT
>-|TRBD1|TRBV19|TRBJ2-7
CASSIDLGTAVEQYF
TGTGCCAGTAGTATAGATCTTGGGACAGCTGTCGAGCAGTACTTC
>few|-|TRBV28|TRBJ2-7
CASSWDGTYEQYF
TGTGCCAGCAGTTGGGACGGGACCTACGAGCAGTACTTC
>-|-|TRBV5-6|TRBJ2-7
CASSLRQGIYEQYF
TGTGCCAGCAGCTTGCGTCAGGGGATCTACGAGCAGTACTTC
>-|-|TRBV28|TRBJ2-2
CASSLASGTRGLYGELFF
TGTGCCAGCAGTTTAGCGTCAGGAACTCGCGGCCTTTACGGGGAGCTGTTTTTT
>-|-|TRBV4-2|TRBJ1-3
CASSQAGASLENTIYF
TGTGCCAGCAGCCAAGCAGGGGCTAGTTTGGAAAACACCATATATTTT
>once|-|TRBV5-4|TRBJ1-1
CASSLGLVVGTEAFF
TGTGCCAGCAGCTTGGGCCTAGTTGTGGGCACTGAAGCTTTCTTT
>-|TRBD2|TRBV15|TRBJ2-3
CATSSGLAGGGTDTQYF
TGTGCCACCAGCTCTGGACTAGCGGGAGGGGGCACAGATACGCAGTATTTT
>-|-|TRBV11-2|TRBJ1-6
CASSLGGVSSYNSPLHF
TGTGCCAGCAGCTTAGGCGGGGTAAGCTCCTATAATTCACCCCTCCACTTT
>-|TRBD2|TRBV11-2|TRBJ2-1
CASSLVWEGNEQFF
TGTGCCAGCAGCTTAGTTTGGGAGGGTAATGAGCAGTTCTTC
>-|-|TRBV10-3|TRBJ1-1
CAIREQGEAFF
TGTGCCATCAGGGAACAGGGTGAAGCTTTCTTT
>-|TRBD2|TRBV5-3|TRBJ2-1
CARSCTSGRHNEQFF
TGTGCCAGAAGCTGTACTAGCGGGAGACACAATGAGCAGTTCTTC
>-|TRBD2|TRBV19|TRBJ2-5
CASSIGRGGVGETQYF
TGTGCCAGTAGTATAGGCCGGGGGGGCGTCGGAGAGACCCAGTACTTC
>-|TRBD2|TRBV11-2|TRBJ2-1
CASSFALTSGVDEQFF
TGTGCCAGCAGCTTCGCCCTGACTAGCGGGGTCGATGAGCAGTTCTTC
>few|TRBD2|TRBV27|TRBJ2-7
CASSLAGLAGGAHSYEQYF
TGTGCCAGCAGTTTAGCCGGACTAGCGGGGGGCGCCCACTCCTACGAGCAGTACTTC
>-|-|TRBV30|TRBJ1-4
CAWSREKLFF
TGTGCCTGGAGTAGGGAAAAACTGTTTTTT
>-|-|TRBV4-1|TRBJ2-1
CASSHRRGNNEQFF
TGCGCCAGCAGCCACCGCCGCGGTAACAATGAGCAGTTCTTC
>-|TRBD1|TRBV19|TRBJ2-1
CASKDRGSYNEQFF
TGTGCCAGCAAGGACAGGGGGTCCTACAATGAGCAGTTCTTC
>-|-|TRBV10-1|TRBJ2-1
CASRQGTAYNEQFF
TGCGCCAGTCGTCAGGGGACTGCCTACAATGAGCAGTTCTTC
>-|-|TRBV6-6|TRBJ2-3
CASSYSTRDTQYF
TGTGCCAGCAGTTACTCGACTAGAGATACGCAGTATTTT
>-|-|TRBV18|TRBJ2-5
CASSPPSEKETQYF
TGTGCCAGCTCACCACCTAGCGAGAAAGAGACCCAGTACTTC
>-|-|TRBV4-1|TRBJ2-1
CASSQDRSHEQFF
TGCGCCAGCAGCCAAGACCGGAGCCATGAGCAGTTCTTC
>-|TRBD1|TRBV5-1|TRBJ2-1
CASSLAQGAHNEQFF
TGCGCCAGCAGCTTGGCGCAGGGGGCTCACAATGAGCAGTTCTTC
>-|-|TRBV25-1|TRBJ1-1
CASRGAVEAFF
TGTGCCAGCAGGGGGGCCGTTGAAGCTTTCTTT
>few|-|TRBV7-8|TRBJ1-1
CASSVNDQVGYTEAFF
TGTGCCAGCAGCGTCAATGACCAGGTTGGGTACACTGAAGCTTTCTTT
>-|-|TRBV9|TRBJ2-7
CASSVGVGSYEQYF
TGTGCCAGCAGCGTAGGTGTCGGCTCCTACGAGCAGTACTTC
>once|TRBD1|TRBV5-1|TRBJ2-2
CASSLAVRGRGDTGELFF
TGCGCCAGCAGCTTGGCCGTCAGGGGGCGCGGGGACACCGGGGAGCTGTTTTTT
>few|-|TRBV6-5|TRBJ1-3
CASSYSAYAGNTIYF
TGTGCCAGCAGTTACTCGGCCTATGCCGGAAACACCATATATTTT
>-|-|TRBV19|TRBJ1-1
CATILRGGETEAFF
TGTGCCACCATTCTGAGGGGGGGAGAGACTGAAGCTTTCTTT
>-|-|TRBV7-3|TRBJ2-1
CASSEGPYNEQFF
TGTGCCAGCAGCGAGGGACCCTACAATGAGCAGTTCTTC
>-|-|TRBV29-1|TRBJ2-5
CSVVRGAVETQYF
TGCAGCGTTGTCAGGGGGGCAGTGGAGACCCAGTACTTC
>-|-|TRBV28|TRBJ1-2
CASSIGRSYGYTF
TGTGCCAGCAGTATCGGACGGTCCTATGGCTACACCTTC
>-|TRBD1|TRBV7-8|TRBJ1-3
CASSRQGVGNTIYF
TGTGCCAGCAGCCGACAGGGTGTGGGGAACACCATATATTTT
>-|-|TRBV7-7|TRBJ2-5
CASSWTFQGTQYF
TGTGCTAGCAGCTGGACATTTCAAGGGACCCAGTACTTC
>-|-|TRBV5-4|TRBJ2-7
CASSPGSGPYEQYF
TGTGCCAGCAGCCCCGGGAGCGGACCCTACGAGCAGTACTTC
>-|-|TRBV19|TRBJ2-5
CASSTRGETQYF
TGTGCCAGTAGTACGAGGGGGGAGACCCAGTACTTC